Presented here are 11 T cell receptor beta chains from one specimen sequenced in a study of cytomegalovirus exposure and HLA in healthy donors. With 60 Vbeta and 13 Jbeta primers, the PCR was carried out. Sequenced by immunoSEQ multiplex PCR; TCRdb stores in-frame clones only, minus some. The sample contains 50,000 to 65,000 clones, 73% of which appear only once. Material: PBMCs. These receptors all come from a man younger than 35 in good health and CMV-seronegative.

V and J are TRBV4-3 and TRBJ1-5; D call uncertain. Trimming stripped 0 bases from V and 7 bases from J, with 7 bases between. This CDR3 comprises 13 residues. The germline V gene encodes CDR1 LGHNA and CDR2 YSLEER. As DNA, the CDR3 is TGCGCCAGCAGCCAAGATTTGAGGCAGCCCCAGCATTTT. The encoded protein is CASSQDLRQPQHF.

This chain joins TRBV2 and TRBJ1-2; D is perhaps TRBD1 (6 bases). The CDR3 covers 11 residues. Germline V gives CDR1 SNHLY, CDR2 FYNNEI. V was trimmed by 8 bases and J by 3 bases, leaving 7 bases between them. The CDR3 spells CASGGHYGYTF. DNA for the CDR3: TGTGCCAGCGGGGGCCACTATGGCTACACCTTC.

In DNA, the CDR3 is TGTGCCAGCAGCGTAGGTACAGCCATCCAAGAGACCCAGTACTTC. It yields the protein CASSVGTAIQETQYF. The chain is built from TRBV9 and TRBJ2-5; D unclear. Germline V lookup: CDR1 SGDLS, CDR2 YYNGEE. CDR3 length: 15 residues. Trimming shortened V by 0 bases and J by 1 base, and 10 bases separated the two germline ends.

This clone was detected only a few times. The genes are TRBV4-3 and TRBJ2-6; TRBD2 matches at 8 bases. With 0 bases clipped from V and 0 bases from J, the junction kept 7 bases outside the gene matches. The CDR3 is 19 residues long. From germline, CDR1 is LGHNA and CDR2 YSLEER. This CDR3 reads CASSQDVAGGFSGANVLTF. The CDR3 DNA sequence: TGCGCCAGCAGCCAAGATGTGGCGGGAGGCTTCTCTGGGGCCAACGTCCTGACTTTC.

This chain uses TRBV30 with TRBJ1-2; D ambiguous. Germline V gene data show CDR1 as GTSNPN and CDR2 as SVGIG (reference sequence). The CDR3 runs 10 residues. V was shortened by 4 bases and J by 7 bases, with 7 bases between the two germline ends. The CDR3: CAWMSSGYTF. DNA for the CDR3: TGTGCCTGGATGTCCTCTGGCTACACCTTC.

About this clone: In the same sample, other DNA sequences code for this CDR3. CDR3 nucleotide sequence: TGCGCCAGCAGTCAAAGGGACAGGAACACCGGGGAGCTGTTTTTT. Translated: CASSQRDRNTGELFF. The chain has TRBV4-3 and TRBJ2-2, with 7 bases fitting TRBD1. CDR1 and CDR2 from the germline V gene are LGHNA and YSLEER. CDR3 length: 15 amino acids. V dropped 6 bases and J dropped 1; count of bases not matched to a gene: 5.

This chain joins TRBV7-6 and TRBJ2-7; D remains unclear. The CDR3 consists of 14 residues. Looked up from germline, CDR1 is SGHVS and CDR2 is FNYEAQ. The germline V and J ends were trimmed by 0 bases and 2 bases, with 8 bases remaining between them. This CDR3 reads CASSLAGQTYEQYF. The DNA for the CDR3 is TGTGCCAGCAGCTTAGCGGGCCAGACCTACGAGCAGTACTTC.

V gene TRBV29-1 combines with J gene TRBJ1-3, with D possibly being TRBD1 (6 bases). Trimming stripped 4 bases from V and 2 bases from J, with 12 bases between. The CDR3 covers 14 residues. Germline assignment: CDR1 SQVTM and CDR2 ANQGSEA. This CDR3 is CSVGTASAGNTIYF. The CDR3 DNA is TGCAGCGTTGGGACAGCCTCCGCTGGAAACACCATATATTTT.

This chain joins TRBV7-2 and TRBJ2-1; D is possibly TRBD1 (6 bases). V gave up 7 bases and J gave up 1 base, with 11 bases separating them. Germline V CDR1 and CDR2: SGHTA, FQGNSA. CDR3 length: 14 residues. The CDR3 DNA reads as TGTGCCAGCACACGGGGACAATCCTACAATGAGCAGTTCTTC. Encoded protein: CASTRGQSYNEQFF.

This sequence joins TRBV9 and TRBJ2-7, with a possible D match to TRBD2 (7 bases). Germline V gives CDR1 SGDLS, CDR2 YYNGEE. V lost 0 bases, J lost 7 bases, and 20 bases lay in between. The CDR3 length is 16 residues. The DNA of the CDR3 is TGTGCCAGCAGCGTAGGAGGAGGGGGGGGGCAGGTTGAGCAGTACTTC. Its protein product is CASSVGGGGGQVEQYF.

In its sample, this clone was seen a few times. This chain links TRBV7-9 with TRBJ2-1; 13 bases agree with TRBD2. This CDR3 is 18 amino acids long. The V segment lost 4 bases and the J segment 9 bases; nucleotides outside the gene matches: 15. Germline V gene lookup returns CDR1 SEHNR and CDR2 FQNEAQ (reference sequence). CDR3 sequence reads: CASSSRLLAGGKSGEQFF. CDR3 DNA: TGTGCCAGCAGCTCCCGCCTACTAGCGGGAGGGAAGTCGGGTGAGCAGTTCTTC.